The 10 T cell receptor beta chains below were found in one sample sequenced in a study of T cell clonotyping in hematopoietic cell transplantation. Assay used: immunoSEQ multiplex PCR; TCRdb lists only in-frame clones, some missing. The repertoire holds about 44,000 clones, with 85% to 95% as singletons. Sequenced sample: peripheral blood mononuclear cells. Receptors originate from a woman in her forties or fifties in good health. Some clones in this sample may be carry-over from other donors' samples.

The chain is built from TRBV6-5 and TRBJ1-1; D unresolved. The CDR3 is 13 amino acids. Germline CDR1 is MNHEY and CDR2 is SVGAGI. Trimming stripped 7 bases from V and 0 bases from J, with 9 bases between. The CDR3 sequence is CASKRTVNTEAFF. For the CDR3, the DNA is TGTGCCAGCAAACGGACGGTGAACACTGAAGCTTTCTTT.

The rearrangement uses TRBV7-7 and TRBJ2-5; 10 bases line up with TRBD1. The CDR3 totals 15 residues. Germline V CDR1 and CDR2: SSHAT, FNYEAQ (reference sequence). Losses at the gene ends were 4 bases for V and 4 bases for J; bases not matched to a gene: 6. CDR3 DNA sequence: TGTGCCAGCAGCTCCCTGACAGGGGGCCTAGAGACCCAGTACTTC. Its protein is CASSSLTGGLETQYF.

This chain's CDR3 is CASSGLAGGEETQYF. The CDR3 bases are TGCGCCAGCAGCGGACTAGCGGGGGGAGAAGAGACCCAGTACTTC. The chain combines TRBV5-1 with TRBJ2-5; TRBD2 matches 14 bases. The V segment lost 4 bases and the J segment 3 bases; nucleotides outside the gene matches: 2. The V gene's germline CDR1 is SGHRS and CDR2 YFSETQ. The CDR3 contains 15 residues.

The chain is built from TRBV28 and TRBJ1-5, with TRBD1 as a possible D gene (5 bases). V gave up 2 bases and J gave up 6 bases, with 8 bases separating them. The CDR3 consists of 13 residues. CDR1 and CDR2 (germline): MDHEN, SYDVKM. This CDR3 is CASSLLRGQPQHF. In nucleotides, the CDR3 is TGTGCCAGCAGTTTACTGAGGGGTCAGCCCCAGCATTTT.

This clone was found once. This sequence joins TRBV7-2 and TRBJ2-7, with D unclear. Germline-derived CDR1 and CDR2 are SGHTA and FQGNSA. Between the trimmed V and J ends, which lost 1 base and 2 bases, there was a span of 12 bases. CDR3 size: 15 residues. CDR3 region: CASSLDLASTYEQYF. The CDR3 DNA reads TGTGCCAGCAGCTTAGACCTGGCATCGACCTACGAGCAGTACTTC.

The CDR3 sequence is CAIRRDTGLWYF. In DNA, the CDR3 is TGTGCCATCAGGCGGGACACGGGATTATGGTACTTC. V is TRBV10-3 and J is TRBJ2-7; D possibly uses TRBD1 or TRBD2 (6 bases each). V dropped 6 bases and J dropped 12 bases, with 18 bases sitting between them. The CDR3 is made up of 12 amino acids. Germline V gene data show CDR1 as ENHRY and CDR2 as SYGVKD.

For this clone: Because the CDR3's place on the DNA is in doubt, the DNA is left out and the CDR3 is given as listed by TCRdb. The V and J genes are TRBV19 and TRBJ1-2; the table calls TRBD1, which could not be checked here. The V gene's germline CDR1 is LNHDA and CDR2 SQIVND (reference sequence). The CDR3 is 15 amino acids long, termini counted. The CDR3 sequence is CASTSGQGHNYGYTF.

The rearrangement uses TRBV9 and TRBJ1-4; 7 bases line up with TRBD1. CDR1 is SGDLS, CDR2 YYNGEE, per germline. The J segment lost 7 bases and the V segment lost 3 bases, leaving 9 bases of the junction unmatched. CDR3 length: 15 amino acids. The CDR3 region has the DNA TGTGCCAGCAGCGGGGGAACAGGGGCGGGTGAAAAACTGTTTTTT. It yields the protein CASSGGTGAGEKLFF.

This clone has a single count. The chain has TRBV19 and TRBJ1-5, with TRBD1 matching 9 bases. The CDR3 has 14 amino acids. Per germline, CDR1 LNHDA and CDR2 SQIVND (reference sequence). With 9 bases clipped from V and 3 bases from J, the junction kept 6 bases outside the gene matches. The chain's CDR3 is CASTGTGINQPQHF. The CDR3 nucleotides read TGTGCCAGCACCGGGACAGGGATCAATCAGCCCCAGCATTTT.

This sequence joins TRBV19 and TRBJ2-5; 9 bases are shared with TRBD1. Germline V gene sequence: CDR1 LNHDA, CDR2 SQIVND (reference sequence). Losses at the gene ends were 3 bases for V and 2 bases for J; bases not matched to a gene: 1. This CDR3 has 14 amino acids. The CDR3 spells CASSMGQGQETQYF. CDR3 DNA: TGTGCCAGTAGTATGGGACAGGGACAAGAGACCCAGTACTTC.